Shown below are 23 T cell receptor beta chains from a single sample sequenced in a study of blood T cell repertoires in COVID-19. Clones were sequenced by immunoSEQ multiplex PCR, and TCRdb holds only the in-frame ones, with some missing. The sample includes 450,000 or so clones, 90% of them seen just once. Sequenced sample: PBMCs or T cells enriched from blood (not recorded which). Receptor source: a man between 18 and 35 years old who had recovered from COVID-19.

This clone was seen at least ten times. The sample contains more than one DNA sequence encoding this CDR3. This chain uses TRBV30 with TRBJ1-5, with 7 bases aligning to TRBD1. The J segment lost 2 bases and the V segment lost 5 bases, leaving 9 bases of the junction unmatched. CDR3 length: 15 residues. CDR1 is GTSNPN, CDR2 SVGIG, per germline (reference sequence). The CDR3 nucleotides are TGTGCCTGGGGACGACAGGGAAGGGGCAATCAGCCCCAGCATTTT. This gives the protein CAWGRQGRGNQPQHF.

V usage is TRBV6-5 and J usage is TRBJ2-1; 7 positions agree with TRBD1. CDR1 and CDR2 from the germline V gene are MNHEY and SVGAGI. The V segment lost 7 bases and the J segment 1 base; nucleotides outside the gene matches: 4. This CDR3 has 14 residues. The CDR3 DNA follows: TGTGCCAGCATGAAGGGGGCTTCCTACAATGAGCAGTTCTTC. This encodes CASMKGASYNEQFF.

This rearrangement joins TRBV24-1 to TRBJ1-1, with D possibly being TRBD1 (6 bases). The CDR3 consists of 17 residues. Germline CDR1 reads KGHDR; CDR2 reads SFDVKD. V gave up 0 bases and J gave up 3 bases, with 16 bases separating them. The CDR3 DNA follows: TGTGCCACCAGTGATTTGCAGGGGCCAAAGAGGGACACTGAAGCTTTCTTT. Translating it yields CATSDLQGPKRDTEAFF.

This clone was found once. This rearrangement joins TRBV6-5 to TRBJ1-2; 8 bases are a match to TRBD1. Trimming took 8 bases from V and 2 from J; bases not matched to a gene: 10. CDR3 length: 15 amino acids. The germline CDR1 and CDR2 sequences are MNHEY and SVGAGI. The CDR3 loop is CASLNSGDRNYGYTF. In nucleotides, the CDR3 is TGTGCCAGCTTAAACTCGGGGGACAGGAACTATGGCTACACCTTC.

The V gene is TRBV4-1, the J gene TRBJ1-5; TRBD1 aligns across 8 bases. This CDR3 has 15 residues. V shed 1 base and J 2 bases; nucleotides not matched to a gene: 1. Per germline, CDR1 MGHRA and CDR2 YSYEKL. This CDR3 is CASSQVQGGNQPQHF. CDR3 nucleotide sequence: TGCGCCAGCAGCCAAGTACAGGGGGGCAATCAGCCCCAGCATTTT.

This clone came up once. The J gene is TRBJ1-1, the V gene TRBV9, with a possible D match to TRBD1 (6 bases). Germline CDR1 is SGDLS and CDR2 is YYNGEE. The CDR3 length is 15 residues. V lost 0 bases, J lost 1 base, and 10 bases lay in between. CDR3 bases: TGTGCCAGCAGCGTAGTGGCAGGGGCGAACACTGAAGCTTTCTTT. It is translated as CASSVVAGANTEAFF.

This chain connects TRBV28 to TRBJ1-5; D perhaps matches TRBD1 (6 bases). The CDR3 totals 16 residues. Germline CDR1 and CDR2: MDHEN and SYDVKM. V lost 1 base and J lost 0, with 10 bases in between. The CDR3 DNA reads TGTGCCAGCAGTTTATACAGGGAATATAGCAATCAGCCCCAGCATTTT. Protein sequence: CASSLYREYSNQPQHF.

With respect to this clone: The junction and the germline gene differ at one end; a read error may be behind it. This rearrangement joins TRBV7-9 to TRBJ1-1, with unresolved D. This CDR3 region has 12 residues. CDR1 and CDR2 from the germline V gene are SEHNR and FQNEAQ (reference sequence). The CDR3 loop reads CASSQINSEAFF. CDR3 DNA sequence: TGTGCCAGCAGCCAAATAAACAGTGAAGCTTTCTTT.

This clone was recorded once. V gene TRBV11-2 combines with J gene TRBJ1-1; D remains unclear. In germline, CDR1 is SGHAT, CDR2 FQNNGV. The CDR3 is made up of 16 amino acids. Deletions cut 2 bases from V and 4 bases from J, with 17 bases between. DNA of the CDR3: TGTGCCAGCAGCTTAAGGGTAGTAGAAGCGGGCACTGAAGCTTTCTTT. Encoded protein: CASSLRVVEAGTEAFF.

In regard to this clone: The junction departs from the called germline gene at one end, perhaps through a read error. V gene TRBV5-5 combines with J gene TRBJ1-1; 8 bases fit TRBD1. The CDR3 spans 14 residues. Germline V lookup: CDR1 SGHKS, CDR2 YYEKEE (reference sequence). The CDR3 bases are TGTGCCAGCAGCTTGGCATCGGACAGGGCGTTCCTATACTTT. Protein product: CASSLASDRAFLYF.

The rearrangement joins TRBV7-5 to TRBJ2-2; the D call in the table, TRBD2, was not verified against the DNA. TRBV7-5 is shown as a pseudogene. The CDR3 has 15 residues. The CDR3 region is CVRNREGKNTGELFF. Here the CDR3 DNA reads TGTGTCAGAAATCGGGAAGGGAAGAACACCGGGGAGCTGTTTTTT.

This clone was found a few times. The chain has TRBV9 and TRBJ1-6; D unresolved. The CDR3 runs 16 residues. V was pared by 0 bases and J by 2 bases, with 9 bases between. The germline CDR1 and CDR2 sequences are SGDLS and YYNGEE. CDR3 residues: CASSVGPEPYNSPLHF. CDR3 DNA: TGTGCCAGCAGCGTAGGGCCGGAGCCCTATAATTCACCCCTCCACTTT.

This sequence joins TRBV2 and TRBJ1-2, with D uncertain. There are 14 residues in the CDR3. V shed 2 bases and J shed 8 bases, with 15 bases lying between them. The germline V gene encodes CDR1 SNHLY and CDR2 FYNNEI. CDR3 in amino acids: CASSESEDGVGYTF. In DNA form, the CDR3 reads TGTGCCAGCAGTGAATCGGAGGATGGTGTGGGCTACACCTTC.

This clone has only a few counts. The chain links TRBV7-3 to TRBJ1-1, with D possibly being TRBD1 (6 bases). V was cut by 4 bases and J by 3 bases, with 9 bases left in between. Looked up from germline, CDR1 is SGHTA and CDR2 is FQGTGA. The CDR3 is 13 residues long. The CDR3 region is CASSSTGYTEAFF. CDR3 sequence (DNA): TGTGCCAGCAGCTCGACAGGATACACTGAAGCTTTCTTT.

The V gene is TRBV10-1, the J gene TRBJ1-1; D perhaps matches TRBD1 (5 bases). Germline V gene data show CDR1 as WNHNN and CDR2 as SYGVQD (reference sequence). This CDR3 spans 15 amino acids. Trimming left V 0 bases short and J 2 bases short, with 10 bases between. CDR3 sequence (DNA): TGCGCCAGCAGTGAGTCGAAGGGGTTCAACACTGAAGCTTTCTTT. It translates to CASSESKGFNTEAFF.

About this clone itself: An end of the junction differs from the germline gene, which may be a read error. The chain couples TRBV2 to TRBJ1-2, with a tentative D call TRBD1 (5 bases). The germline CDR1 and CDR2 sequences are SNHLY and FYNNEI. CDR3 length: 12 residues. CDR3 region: CASSRGGRQVQF. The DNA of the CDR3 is TGTGCCAGCAGTCGGGGGGGTAGGCAGGTTCAATTC.

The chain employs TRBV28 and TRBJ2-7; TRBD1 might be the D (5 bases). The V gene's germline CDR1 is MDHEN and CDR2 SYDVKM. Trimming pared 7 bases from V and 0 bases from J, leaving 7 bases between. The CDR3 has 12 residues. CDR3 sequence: CASKTASYEQYF. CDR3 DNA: TGTGCCAGCAAGACAGCCTCCTACGAGCAGTACTTC.

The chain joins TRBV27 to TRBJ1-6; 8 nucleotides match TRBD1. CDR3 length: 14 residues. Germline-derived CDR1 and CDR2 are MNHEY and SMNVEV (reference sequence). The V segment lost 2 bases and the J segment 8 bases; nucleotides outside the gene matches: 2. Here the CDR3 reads CASSLGTGYSPLHF. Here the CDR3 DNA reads TGTGCCAGCAGTTTAGGGACAGGTTATTCACCCCTCCACTTT.

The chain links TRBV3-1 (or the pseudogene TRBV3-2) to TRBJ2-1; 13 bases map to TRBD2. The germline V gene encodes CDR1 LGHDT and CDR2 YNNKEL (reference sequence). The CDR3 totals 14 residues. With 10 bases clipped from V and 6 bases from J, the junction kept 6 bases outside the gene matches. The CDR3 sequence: CATGLAGVRNEQFF. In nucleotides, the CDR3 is TGTGCCACCGGACTAGCGGGAGTTCGCAATGAGCAGTTCTTC.

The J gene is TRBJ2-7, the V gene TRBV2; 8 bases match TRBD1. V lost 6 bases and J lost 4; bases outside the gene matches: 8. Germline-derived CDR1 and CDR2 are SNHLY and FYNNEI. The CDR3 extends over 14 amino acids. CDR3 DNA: TGTGCCAGCAGAGACAGGGGTGCTGGGTACGAGCAGTACTTC. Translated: CASRDRGAGYEQYF.

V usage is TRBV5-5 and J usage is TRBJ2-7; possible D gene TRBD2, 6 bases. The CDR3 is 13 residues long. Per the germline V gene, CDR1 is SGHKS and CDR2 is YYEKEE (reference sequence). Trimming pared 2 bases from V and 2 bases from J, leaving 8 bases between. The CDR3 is CASSFGGPYEQYF. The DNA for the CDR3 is TGTGCCAGCAGCTTCGGGGGACCCTACGAGCAGTACTTC.

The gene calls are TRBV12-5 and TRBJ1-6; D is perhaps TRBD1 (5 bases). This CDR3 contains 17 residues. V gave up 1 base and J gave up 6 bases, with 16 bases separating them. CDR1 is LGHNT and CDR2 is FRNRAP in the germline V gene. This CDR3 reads CASGLAYLQGANSPLHF. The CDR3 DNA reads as TGTGCTAGTGGTTTGGCCTACCTCCAGGGTGCTAATTCACCCCTCCACTTT.

The CDR3 DNA sequence: TGCAGCGTAGACTCCGGGACAGGGTCAGATGGCTACACCTTC. Translating gives CSVDSGTGSDGYTF. V usage is TRBV29-1 and J usage is TRBJ1-2; TRBD1 agrees at 9 bases. After removal of 6 bases from V and 6 bases from J, the junction contained 11 bases not matched to a gene. CDR1 and CDR2 (germline): SQVTM, ANQGSEA. CDR3 length equals 14 residues.